This is a list of T cell receptor beta chains from one sample in a study of shared clonotypes between healthy human individuals. Method: immunoSEQ multiplex PCR; TCRdb's copy keeps in-frame clones and lacks some. The table shows roughly 1,500,000 clones, with approximately 98.5% occurring only once. Specimen: naive CD4+ T cells sorted from blood. The receptors here all came from a man aged 25 to 40 in good health. The conserved cysteine and the conserved F or W are not part of the CDR3 here.

TRBV6-1	TRBJ1-1	ASSEDGRLNTEAF
TRBV4-1	TRBJ2-5	ASSRILAGGAETQY
TRBV7-8	TRBJ2-7	ASSLALLAYEQY
TRBV5-1	TRBJ1-1	ASSLGTVPMNTEAF
TRBV18	TRBJ1-5	ASSPGGSNQPQH
TRBV28	TRBJ1-4	ASSYPNEKLF
TRBV5-4	TRBJ2-7	ASSLVSASGSYEQY
TRBV7-3	TRBJ2-1	ASSSSTSYNEQF
TRBV25-1	TRBJ2-7	ASSSSGRPSSYEQY
TRBV30	TRBJ2-1	AWSVLLDWNNEQF
TRBV5-4	TRBJ1-1	ASSRGQLNTEAF
TRBV18	TRBJ2-1	ASSPRLSPVQF
TRBV5-4	TRBJ2-3	ASSSLAGEANTQY
TRBV28	TRBJ1-5	ASSALVQPQH
TRBV4-3	TRBJ2-1	ASSQDPRTGGYEQF
TRBV11-3	TRBJ2-5	ASSLDLVAGYPQETQY
TRBV18	TRBJ2-2	ASSPGGSDTGELF
TRBV2	TRBJ2-5	ASSDIAGVGETQY
TRBV11-3	TRBJ2-2	ASSLSPHTGELF
TRBV5-5	TRBJ2-3	ASSDAPEDMQY
TRBV14	TRBJ2-3	ASSQALASTDTQY
TRBV11-2	TRBJ1-3	ASRQPGQALLSGNTIY
TRBV18	TRBJ2-2	ASSELAGAATGELF
TRBV28	TRBJ2-2	ASSPSTGELF
TRBV5-1	TRBJ2-3	ASWGLDPDTQY
TRBV4-3	TRBJ2-4	ASSQDRDGLKNIQY
TRBV4-3	TRBJ2-7	ASSQDLGTGPYEQY
TRBV19	TRBJ2-3	ASSPGGTQY
TRBV9	TRBJ2-7	ASSVGTEPYEQY
TRBV18	TRBJ1-5	ASSPVGTVNNQPQH
TRBV5-1	TRBJ2-2	ASSLDGTGELF
TRBV5-4	TRBJ2-3	ASSITDTQY
TRBV6-4	TRBJ1-5	ASSIHHRLTQH
TRBV4-3	TRBJ2-1	ASSRGLTQEQF
TRBV5-1	TRBJ2-1	ASSLFGSGSSSYNEQF
TRBV5-4	TRBJ2-1	ASSLGGGRALSYNEQF
TRBV7-3	TRBJ1-1	ASSGGADTEAF
TRBV6-6	TRBJ1-5	ASSRGTARNQPQH
TRBV25-1	TRBJ2-1	ASSGLAGSAGAYNEQF
TRBV7-2	TRBJ2-7	ASSLASWLSRQTTYEQY
TRBV29-1	TRBJ2-5	SVGEGSSGIQETQY
TRBV10-3	TRBJ2-3	AISESRVDTQY
TRBV5-1	TRBJ2-2	ASSPMGQGVPGELF
TRBV28	TRBJ1-2	ASSFPGGPYGYT
TRBV11-1	TRBJ1-1	ASSPRELRPMNTEAF
TRBV29-1	TRBJ1-5	SVADRVAQPQH
TRBV4-2	TRBJ2-3	ASSRALSNTDTQY
TRBV21-1	TRBJ2-4	ASTPASGNKNIQY
TRBV4-1	TRBJ1-5	ASNPTGVSNQPQH
TRBV7-2	TRBJ2-3	ASSFTSGTDTQY
TRBV7-9	TRBJ2-2	ASSLASSNTGELF
TRBV5-6	TRBJ2-7	ASSSDRAWTEQY
TRBV9	TRBJ2-1	ASSVESSGRRVHYNEQF